Listed below are T cell receptor beta chains from one sample, sequenced in a study of cytomegalovirus exposure and HLA in healthy donors. The protocol was immunoSEQ multiplex PCR, while the TCRdb copy is restricted to in-frame clones and leaves out a portion. The ten most abundant clones cover about an eighth of a sample with fewer than 85,000 clones. The sample comprised PBMCs. The receptor source for this set is a man aged 50-59 years in good health and CMV-seropositive. CDR3s include the opening cysteine and the closing phenylalanine or tryptophan. Each record gives: J gene, CDR3 length, V gene, D gene, CDR3 DNA, CDR3 protein. D genes are given only for firm matches.

TRBJ2-7,14,TRBV18,NA,TGTGCCAGCTCACCGGGGACAAATTCACGGGAGCAGTACTTC,CASSPGTNSREQYF
TRBJ2-7,13,TRBV14,NA,TGTGCCAGCAGCCAAGACCCGGGGTCGGATCAGTACTTC,CASSQDPGSDQYF
TRBJ1-5,15,TRBV4-1,NA,TGCGCCAGCAGCCAAGATGGACTTCTCAATCAGCCCCAGCATTTT,CASSQDGLLNQPQHF
TRBJ2-7,15,TRBV19,TRBD1,TGTGCCAGTAGTGTGGTGACAGGGGTCGGGTACGAGCAGTACTTC,CASSVVTGVGYEQYF
TRBJ1-1,12,TRBV29-1,NA,TGCAGCGGACAGGAAGAAGGAACTGAAGCTTTCTTT,CSGQEEGTEAFF
TRBJ1-1,13,TRBV5-1,NA,TGCGCCAGCAGCTTTCCCCCGGGCACTGAAGCTTTCTTT,CASSFPPGTEAFF
TRBJ1-2,15,TRBV11-2,TRBD1,TGTGCCAGCAGCTCCCCAAGACAGGGAGGACTAGGCTACACCTTC,CASSSPRQGGLGYTF
TRBJ1-4,16,TRBV4-1,NA,TGCGCCAGCAGCCACTTTGACAGCGCAACTAATGAAAAACTGTTTTTT,CASSHFDSATNEKLFF
TRBJ1-2,16,TRBV6-1,NA,TGTGCCAGCAGTGAAACTCTGGGGCGCCGGGTCGGTGGCTACACCTTC,CASSETLGRRVGGYTF
TRBJ1-5,15,TRBV6-5,TRBD1,TGTGCCAGCAGACGCTACAGGGGAACGGATCAGCCCCAGCATTTT,CASRRYRGTDQPQHF
TRBJ1-2,17,TRBV4-2,NA,TGTGCCAGCAGCCAAGATTACGCGGGGGCTGTTGGCTATGGCTACACCTTC,CASSQDYAGAVGYGYTF
TRBJ1-1,14,TRBV5-1,NA,TGCGCCAGCAGCTTGGACCCTATGAACACTGAAGCTTTCTTT,CASSLDPMNTEAFF
TRBJ1-4,14,TRBV29-1,NA,TGCAGCGTTGAAGGCCCAGGTTCTGGAGAAAAACTGTTTTTT,CSVEGPGSGEKLFF
TRBJ1-2,14,TRBV7-2,TRBD1,TGTGCCAGCAGCCTAACACAGGGGAACTATGGCTACACCTTC,CASSLTQGNYGYTF
TRBJ1-1,15,TRBV27,TRBD1,TGTGCCAGCAGTTTAAGGGGGCGCGGGGACACTGAAGCTTTCTTT,CASSLRGRGDTEAFF
TRBJ2-7,14,TRBV5-6,NA,TGTGCTTACAAAGGGGGGGACATTAAACGGGAGCAGTACTTC,CAYKGGDIKREQYF
TRBJ1-4,12,TRBV30,NA,TGTGCCTGGAGAGGTGTGGAGGAAAAACTGTTTTTT,CAWRGVEEKLFF
TRBJ1-2,12,TRBV6-6,NA,TGTGCCAGCAGTTATCGGAGCTATGGCTACACCTTC,CASSYRSYGYTF
TRBJ2-3,17,TRBV7-2,TRBD2,TGTGCCAGCAGCTTAGATCCTAGCGGGGGGGCAGGGGATACGCAGTATTTT,CASSLDPSGGAGDTQYF
TRBJ2-3,13,TRBV7-2,NA,TGTGCCAGCAGCTTGGGAGTGACAGATACGCAGTATTTT,CASSLGVTDTQYF
TRBJ2-1,16,TRBV5-6,NA,TGTGCCAGCAGCTGGAGACCCTGGCGGGTTTACAATGAGCAGTTCTTC,CASSWRPWRVYNEQFF
TRBJ2-5,14,TRBV9,TRBD1,TGTGCCAGCAGCCCCCGACAGGGGAGGGAGACCCAGTACTTC,CASSPRQGRETQYF
TRBJ1-2,15,TRBV4-1,NA,TGCGCCAGCAGCCAAGATCAGGGGAGACCCTATGGCTACACCTTC,CASSQDQGRPYGYTF
TRBJ2-7,15,TRBV15,TRBD1,TGTGCCACCAGCAACCGGACAGGGGGCGTCTACGAGCAGTACTTC,CATSNRTGGVYEQYF
TRBJ1-5,19,TRBV7-4,NA,TGTGCCAGCAGCTTAGCTGGGAGGGGACGCAGCGACCCCAATCAGCCCCAGCATTTT,CASSLAGRGRSDPNQPQHF
TRBJ1-1,13,TRBV19,TRBD1,TGTGCCAGTAGTAAACAGGGGATGACTGAAGCTTTCTTT,CASSKQGMTEAFF
TRBJ2-5,14,TRBV18,TRBD2,TGTGCCAGCTCCCGCGGGACTAGTATAGAGACCCAGTACTTC,CASSRGTSIETQYF
TRBJ2-7,12,TRBV7-9,TRBD1,TGTGCCAGCACTTTTGGGGACAGGGAGCAGTACTTC,CASTFGDREQYF
TRBJ1-1,13,TRBV10-3,NA,TGTGCCATCAATGAGCGGGGATTCGCTGAAGCTTTCTTT,CAINERGFAEAFF
TRBJ2-1,20,TRBV5-1,TRBD1,TGCGCCAGCAGCTTCCCCCCGGGACAGGCGAGAAACAGTCCCGACAATGAGCAGTTCTTC,CASSFPPGQARNSPDNEQFF
TRBJ1-2,15,TRBV2,NA,TGTGCCAGCAGTGAAGCCCCTGACACAGGCTATGGCTACACCTTC,CASSEAPDTGYGYTF
TRBJ1-1,15,TRBV6-1,TRBD1,TGTGCCAGCAGTGTTAAACGACAGGGGGGAACTGAAGCTTTCTTT,CASSVKRQGGTEAFF
TRBJ2-2,16,TRBV4-1,TRBD1,TGCGCCAGCAGCCAACCGGGACAGGGGAACACCGGGGAGCTGTTTTTT,CASSQPGQGNTGELFF
TRBJ1-1,9,TRBV2,NA,TGTGCCAGCGACAGGGAAGCTTTCTTT,CASDREAFF
TRBJ2-5,17,TRBV5-1,TRBD2,TGCGCCAGCAGCGCTAGCCCTAGCGGGGGGCTCCAAGAGACCCAGTACTTC,CASSASPSGGLQETQYF
TRBJ1-2,13,TRBV18,TRBD1,TGTGCCAGCACGACAGGGCAAGGCGATGGCTACACCTTC,CASTTGQGDGYTF
TRBJ2-3,12,TRBV11-3,NA,TGTGCCAGCGCTAGCGGCACAGATACGCAGTATTTT,CASASGTDTQYF
TRBJ1-6,16,TRBV18,NA,TGTGCCAGCTCAATCGACAGAGCGTCCTATAATTCACCCCTCCACTTT,CASSIDRASYNSPLHF
TRBJ2-7,15,TRBV27,TRBD2,TGTGCCAGCAGTTTCCGGACTAGCGGGAGGAACGAGCAGTACTTC,CASSFRTSGRNEQYF
TRBJ1-1,15,TRBV10-3,TRBD1,TGTGCCATCAGTGAGTCTGGACAGGGGTATACTGAAGCTTTCTTT,CAISESGQGYTEAFF
TRBJ1-2,14,TRBV2,TRBD1,TGTGCCAGCAGAAAGGGACAGGACGCTTATGGCTACACCTTC,CASRKGQDAYGYTF
TRBJ1-3,16,TRBV18,TRBD1,TGTGCCAGCTCCAACACAGGGGCCGCAGATGGAAACACCATATATTTT,CASSNTGAADGNTIYF